This TCR beta chain is from a study of blood T cell repertoires in COVID-19. TCRdb's copy holds only in-frame clones and misses some; the assay was immunoSEQ multiplex PCR. The repertoire holds 310,000 or so clones, with over 80% as singletons. Sequences were obtained from PBMCs or T cells enriched from blood (not recorded which). This clonotype was obtained from a woman aged 18-29 years who had recovered from COVID-19.

The CDR3 sequence is CASSQSERSKVDTQYF. The CDR3 region has the DNA TGTGCCAGCAGCCAAAGTGAGCGATCGAAGGTAGATACGCAGTATTTT. V gene TRBV4-2 combines with J gene TRBJ2-3; no clear D gene. This CDR3 contains 16 residues. Germline CDR1 and CDR2: LGHNA and YNFKEQ. The ends were cut back, 2 bases at V and 5 bases at J, with 17 bases in the middle.